The 21 T cell receptor beta chains presented below share a single source sample, sequenced in a study of vaccination and CD4 T cells after COVID-19. CD4+ T cells that had been cultured provided DNA sequenced with the Oncomine TCR Beta short-read assay. TCRdb recomputed calls from the PCR reads with MiXCR, one row per CDR3 protein. The data show more than 20,000 distinct CDR3 sequences, approximately 38% seen once. What these receptors recognize is not known. The treatment was: roughly ten-day PBMC culture with coronavirus spike peptide pools or control peptides (ViraFEST assay). The sample in question was CD4+ T cells from blood, cultured in vitro, obtained before SARS-CoV-2 vaccination. The receptors here all came from a human donor who had recovered from COVID-19.

This clonotype has more than one count but fewer than ten. The genes are TRBV6-1 and TRBJ2-7, with D perhaps TRBD1 or TRBD2 (6 bases each). The V and J ends lost 4 bases and 5 bases respectively, with 15 bases between them. CDR3 length: 14 residues. CDR1 is MNHNS, CDR2 SASEGT, per germline. As DNA, the CDR3 is TGTGCCAGCAGTGGGATTACGGGGGCACACGAGCAGTACTTC. Its protein product is CASSGITGAHEQYF.

The chain carries TRBV19 and TRBJ2-3; 8 nucleotides line up with TRBD1. Trimming cost V 2 bases and J 4 bases; bases outside gene matches: 14. The CDR3 loop spans 18 amino acids. Germline loops: CDR1 LNHDA, CDR2 SQIVND (reference sequence). The CDR3 bases are TGTGCCAGTAGTATACAGGGGGCCCGGGGACGTGCCCCAGATACGCAGTATTTT. Translated: CASSIQGARGRAPDTQYF.

V usage is TRBV20-1 and J usage is TRBJ1-1; no reliable D call. From germline, CDR1 is DFQATT and CDR2 SNEGSKA (reference sequence). With 3 bases removed from V and 0 bases from J, the gap between germline ends came to 8 bases. The CDR3 extends over 13 amino acids. CDR3 in DNA: TGCAGTGCTAGCGCTCCCATGAACACTGAAGCTTTCTTT. Translated, it gives CSASAPMNTEAFF.

The rearrangement uses TRBV20-1 and TRBJ1-6, with D hard to call. Trimming removed 4 bases from V and 14 bases from J, with 18 bases in between. CDR1 and CDR2 (germline): DFQATT, SNEGSKA (reference sequence). CDR3 size: 13 residues. Written as DNA, the CDR3 is TGCAGTGCTAAGACGACGTTCGAAGGCTCCCTCCACTTT. Its translation: CSAKTTFEGSLHF.

CDR3 in amino acids: CSARGASGLNEQFF. In DNA form, the CDR3 reads TGCAGTGCCAGGGGGGCTAGCGGACTAAATGAGCAGTTCTTC. This chain connects TRBV20-1 to TRBJ2-1; perhaps D is TRBD1 or TRBD2 (7 bases each). Trimming took off 6 bases at V and 7 bases at J, with 19 bases between the two ends. The germline gives CDR1 DFQATT, CDR2 SNEGSKA (reference sequence). This CDR3 region has 14 residues.

This clonotype turned up a few times. This chain joins TRBV25-1 and TRBJ2-2; TRBD1 matches 9 bases. J lost 3 bases, V lost 4 bases, and 6 bases had no gene match. The CDR3 length is 16 residues. Germline V gene sequence: CDR1 MGHDK, CDR2 SYGVNS. The DNA of the CDR3 is TGTGCCAGCAGTGCGTGGACAGGGGCCGACACCGGGGAGCTGTTTTTT. Its translation is CASSAWTGADTGELFF.

This chain connects TRBV7-9 to TRBJ2-1, with a weak D call TRBD2 (6 bases). Deletions cut 2 bases from V and 5 bases from J, with 10 bases between. The CDR3 sequence is 14 residues long. Germline lookup yields CDR1 SEHNR and CDR2 FQNEAQ (reference sequence). CDR3 amino acids: CASSLRDLNNEQFF. The CDR3 nucleotides read TGTGCCAGCAGCTTAAGGGACTTAAACAATGAGCAGTTCTTC.

This chain links TRBV29-1 with TRBJ2-3; 10 nucleotides line up with TRBD2. There are 13 residues in the CDR3. Germline V gene lookup returns CDR1 SQVTM and CDR2 ANQGSEA. V dropped 5 bases and J dropped 3; count of bases not matched to a gene: 2. The CDR3, as DNA: TGCAGCGTTTCGGGACTAGCGACAGATACGCAGTATTTT. Amino acids: CSVSGLATDTQYF.

The chain couples TRBV11-1 to TRBJ2-5; 10 bases are shared with TRBD2. The CDR3 is made up of 16 amino acids. Germline loops: CDR1 SGHAT, CDR2 FQDESV (reference sequence). The ends lost 4 bases at V and 1 base at J; junction bases unmatched: 6. This CDR3 reads CASSSSGSYFQETQYF. The CDR3 bases are TGTGCCAGCAGCTCTAGCGGGAGCTATTTCCAAGAGACCCAGTACTTC.

The J gene is TRBJ1-5, the V gene TRBV10-3; D remains unclear. The germline V gene encodes CDR1 ENHRY and CDR2 SYGVKD. V was shortened by 8 bases and J by 0 bases, with 11 bases between the two germline ends. The CDR3 sequence is 14 residues long. The CDR3 sequence is CAIAQGISNQPQHF. The CDR3 DNA reads TGTGCCATCGCCCAAGGGATTAGCAATCAGCCCCAGCATTTT.

There are a few counts of this clonotype. The gene calls are TRBV20-1 and TRBJ1-2, with a tentative D call TRBD1 (6 bases). The CDR3 has 13 amino acids. The V and J ends lost 4 bases and 7 bases respectively, with 16 bases between them. The germline V gene encodes CDR1 DFQATT and CDR2 SNEGSKA (reference sequence). The DNA of the CDR3 is TGCAGTGCTAAGAGCGGCGGGGGCGCTGGCTACACCTTC. Protein sequence: CSAKSGGGAGYTF.

The chain has TRBV7-9 and TRBJ2-7; no definite D call. CDR1 and CDR2 (germline): SEHNR, FQNEAQ (reference sequence). This CDR3 comprises 14 residues. V was cut by 5 bases and J by 4 bases, with 15 bases left in between. CDR3 sequence (DNA): TGTGCCAGCAGCCCAACCGGGTTGGGGTACGAGCAGTACTTC. Amino acids: CASSPTGLGYEQYF.

There are a few counts of this clonotype. The V call is TRBV7-9, the J call TRBJ2-7; 7 nucleotides match TRBD1. The germline gives CDR1 SEHNR, CDR2 FQNEAQ (reference sequence). CDR3 length equals 13 residues. V was pared by 5 bases and J by 8 bases, with 9 bases of the junction left unmatched. CDR3 protein: CASSADRALQQYF. The CDR3, as DNA: TGTGCCAGCAGCGCCGACAGGGCTTTGCAGCAGTACTTC.

The V and J genes are TRBV30 and TRBJ2-7, with 7 bases identical to TRBD1. The CDR3 extends over 12 amino acids. The germline gives CDR1 GTSNPN, CDR2 SVGIG (reference sequence). V lost 4 bases, J lost 1 base, and 1 base stayed unmatched. Here the CDR3 reads CAWMGQSYEQYF. The CDR3 DNA reads as TGTGCCTGGATGGGACAGTCCTACGAGCAGTACTTC. The full variable domain, with the rest looked up from reference TRBV30 and TRBJ2-7, is SQTIHQWPATLVQPVGSPLSLECTVEGTSNPNLYWYRQAAGRGLQLLFYSVGIGQISSEVPQNLSASRPQDRQFILSSKKLLLSDSGFYLCAWMGQSYEQYFGPGTRLTVT.

V is TRBV6-1 and J is TRBJ1-1, with TRBD1 matching 7 bases. The trim removed 6 bases at V and 0 bases at J, leaving 7 bases unmatched. This CDR3 comprises 15 residues. Germline V gene data show CDR1 as MNHNS and CDR2 as SASEGT. The CDR3 region is CASRLIGTVNTEAFF. Written as DNA, the CDR3 is TGTGCCAGCAGGCTCATCGGGACAGTGAACACTGAAGCTTTCTTT.

CDR3 in DNA: TGCAGTGGGCTAGGTTACGGGACTGAAGCTTTCTTT. Its translation is CSGLGYGTEAFF. V gene TRBV20-1 combines with J gene TRBJ1-1; D gene uncertain. The CDR3 is 12 amino acids. Trimming left V 7 bases short and J 5 bases short, with 14 bases between. CDR1 is DFQATT and CDR2 is SNEGSKA in the germline V gene (reference sequence).

The chain employs TRBV25-1 and TRBJ2-1, with D tentatively TRBD2 (6 bases). CDR1 is MGHDK and CDR2 is SYGVNS in the germline V gene. The V end lost 2 bases, the J end lost 0 bases, and 8 bases lay between the germline ends. CDR3 size: 15 residues. The CDR3 region is CASSEGTFSYNEQFF. CDR3 in DNA: TGTGCCAGCAGTGAAGGGACTTTCTCCTACAATGAGCAGTTCTTC. Using reference TRBV25-1 and TRBJ2-1 for the parts outside the CDR3, the full variable domain is EADIYQTPRYLVIGTGKKITLECSQTMGHDKMYWYQQDPGMELHLIHYSYGVNSTEKGDLSSESTVSRIRTEHFPLTLESARPSHTSQYLCASSEGTFSYNEQFFGPGTRLTVL.

V usage is TRBV6-1 and J usage is TRBJ2-1, with a tentative D call TRBD2 (6 bases). V lost 2 bases, J lost 9 bases, and 14 bases lay in between. CDR3 size: 14 residues. Germline CDR1 is MNHNS and CDR2 is SASEGT. The CDR3 spells CASSERSGRSEQFF. The CDR3, as DNA: TGTGCCAGCAGTGAAAGGAGCGGGCGGAGTGAGCAGTTCTTC.

This clonotype has just a few counts. V and J are TRBV19 and TRBJ1-5, with unresolved D. Trimming took off 6 bases at V and 0 bases at J, with 9 bases between the two ends. CDR1 and CDR2 from the germline V gene are LNHDA and SQIVND (reference sequence). The CDR3 has 14 amino acids. CDR3 region: CASSNQDSNQPQHF. CDR3 in DNA: TGTGCCAGTAGCAACCAAGATAGCAATCAGCCCCAGCATTTT.

The chain carries TRBV2 and TRBJ2-7; D is perhaps TRBD2 (6 bases). The CDR3 length is 13 residues. The V gene's germline CDR1 is SNHLY and CDR2 FYNNEI. Trimming took 8 bases from V and 0 from J, leaving 11 bases between them. This chain's CDR3 is CASGAGLSYEQYF. The DNA of the CDR3 is TGTGCCAGCGGAGCGGGTCTCTCCTACGAGCAGTACTTC.

This sequence joins TRBV7-2 and TRBJ2-7; D is tentatively TRBD1 or TRBD2 (6 bases each). The CDR3 length is 16 residues. CDR1 is SGHTA, CDR2 FQGNSA, per germline. Trimming took off 5 bases at V and 0 bases at J, with 17 bases between the two ends. As DNA, the CDR3 is TGTGCCAGCAGCCTGGAGGGGACACGATCCTCCTACGAGCAGTACTTC. Translating it yields CASSLEGTRSSYEQYF.